This T cell receptor (beta chain) originates from a study of cytomegalovirus exposure and HLA in healthy donors. Overall study findings and caveats: CMV serostatus was the only recorded immune exposure for donors. Presence/absence analyses treated sequencing depth as roughly uniform across donors.

Of note for this clone: Its specificity is not known.

The PCR used 60 Vbeta and 13 Jbeta primers. Sequencing was performed with immunoSEQ multiplex PCR; in TCRdb, only in-frame clones are kept and a portion is missing. Found here are approximately 150,000 clones, about 70% of them singletons; the top ten hold less than 11%. Sequencing was performed on PBMCs. The sequence was collected from a man in his thirties or forties in good health and CMV-seropositive.

The CDR3 DNA follows: TGTGCCAGTAGTATAGGCGGGAGGGCCCAGAATGAGCAGTTCTTC. The encoded protein is CASSIGGRAQNEQFF. This rearrangement joins TRBV19 to TRBJ2-1, with 9 bases aligning to TRBD2. Germline V gene sequence: CDR1 LNHDA, CDR2 SQIVND (reference sequence). J gave up 7 bases and V 1 base, and 5 bases lay outside the gene matches. CDR3 length: 15 amino acids.